Each of the 8 T cell receptor beta chains below was sequenced from the same sample in a study of blood T cell repertoires in COVID-19. Clones were sequenced by immunoSEQ multiplex PCR, and TCRdb holds only the in-frame ones, with some missing. The repertoire holds fewer than 250,000 clones, with roughly 91% as singletons. The sequenced material came from PBMCs or T cells enriched from blood (not recorded which). These receptors all come from a man under 40 in a cohort exposed to, infected with or recovered from COVID-19 (not recorded which).

The chain has TRBV6-1 and TRBJ1-1; 8 bases fit TRBD1. Germline trimming cut 1 base from V and 1 base from J; bases unmatched to any gene: 2. This CDR3 is built from 15 residues. The germline CDR1 and CDR2 sequences are MNHNS and SASEGT. The CDR3 is CASSEGGTGNTEAFF. In DNA, the CDR3 is TGTGCCAGCAGTGAAGGAGGGACAGGGAACACTGAAGCTTTCTTT.

The rearrangement uses TRBV10-1 and TRBJ2-1; 8 bases fit TRBD2. The CDR3 spans 15 residues. The V gene's germline CDR1 is WNHNN and CDR2 SYGVQD (reference sequence). The V gene end was trimmed by 2 bases and the J gene end by 7 bases; junction bases not matched to a gene: 7. Here the CDR3 reads CASSEDTSGGNEQFF. CDR3 DNA sequence: TGCGCCAGCAGTGAGGATACTAGCGGAGGGAATGAGCAGTTCTTC.

The CDR3 nucleotides are TGTGCCAGCAGAAAATGGACTAGCACAAATGAGCAGTTCTTC. This codes for CASRKWTSTNEQFF. The chain carries TRBV28 and TRBJ2-1; 8 bases line up with TRBD2. V lost 6 bases to trimming and J lost 7 bases; unmatched junction nucleotides: 8. From germline, CDR1 is MDHEN and CDR2 SYDVKM. This CDR3 contains 14 residues.

The chain couples TRBV19 to TRBJ1-5; 8 bases are a match to TRBD1. The germline V gene encodes CDR1 LNHDA and CDR2 SQIVND (reference sequence). The CDR3 length is 16 residues. The ends lost 5 bases at V and 8 bases at J; junction bases unmatched: 14. In nucleotides, the CDR3 is TGTGCCAGTAGTCAAGACAGGGGCCGGGCTACGGAGCCCCAGCATTTT. Its protein is CASSQDRGRATEPQHF.

This clone occurred a few times. This chain connects TRBV14 to TRBJ2-2; weak D call: TRBD2 (6 bases). Germline V gene lookup returns CDR1 SGHDN and CDR2 FVKESK. CDR3 length equals 17 residues. With 2 bases removed from V and 6 bases from J, the gap between germline ends came to 19 bases. CDR3 in DNA: TGTGCCAGCAGCCAAAAGGCGGGGCCGTTGGAGGCCGGGGAGCTGTTTTTT. This translates into CASSQKAGPLEAGELFF.

V usage is TRBV6-6 and J usage is TRBJ1-6; D perhaps matches TRBD1 (5 bases). The CDR3 is 15 amino acids. V shed 6 bases and J shed 9 bases, with 18 bases lying between them. Per germline, CDR1 MNHNY and CDR2 SVGAGI (reference sequence). CDR3 in DNA: TGTGCCAGCAGCCGCCCGGGACTGGACGGTTCACCCCTCCACTTT. It specifies CASSRPGLDGSPLHF.

The chain is built from TRBV7-9 and TRBJ1-6; maybe TRBD1 (5 bases). This CDR3 region has 15 residues. V was trimmed by 1 base and J by 9 bases, leaving 13 bases between them. Germline assignment: CDR1 SEHNR and CDR2 FQNEAQ (reference sequence). The CDR3 sequence is CASSLDSGRVSPLHF. As DNA, the CDR3 is TGTGCCAGCAGCTTAGATTCCGGCAGGGTTTCACCCCTCCACTTT.

The chain recombines TRBV6-5 with TRBJ1-2, with a tentative D call TRBD1 (5 bases). Trimming took off 4 bases at V and 0 bases at J, with 12 bases between the two ends. There are 15 residues in the CDR3. Per germline, CDR1 MNHEY and CDR2 SVGAGI. CDR3 DNA sequence: TGTGCCAGCAGTTGGGGCCGCGGCTCTAACTATGGCTACACCTTC. This translates into CASSWGRGSNYGYTF.